This T cell receptor beta chain was obtained from a study of T cell clonotyping in hematopoietic cell transplantation. General study points: Pathologically expanded recipient clonotypes increased progressively from day 30 to day 180 as diversity fell.

Some clones are missing from TCRdb's copy, which holds only in-frame ones; the method was immunoSEQ multiplex PCR. The sample lists about 69,000 clones, 90% to 97% occurring once. The germline V gene has CDR1 ENHRY and CDR2 SYGVKD. Trimming cost V 4 bases and J 0 bases, with 9 bases left between them. The CDR3 extends over 14 amino acids. In the case of this clone: Its matching antigen is unknown.

The time point: recipient sample about 28 days before transplant, after cytoreduction. The receptor's source is a woman between 50 and 59 years old with acute myeloid leukemia. Some clones in this sample may be carry-over from other donors' samples. The rearrangement links TRBV10-3 to TRBJ1-1; D is unclear. This material consisted of peripheral blood mononuclear cells, taken before stem cell transplant. The CDR3 DNA reads TGTGCCATCAGTGTGTCACAGATGAACACTGAAGCTTTCTTT. This codes for CAISVSQMNTEAFF.